The 5 T cell receptor beta chains below were found in one sample sequenced in a study of vaccination effects on CD4 cells after COVID-19. Antigen-specific CD4+ T cells were expanded with viral peptide pools in the ViraFEST assay before sequencing. CD4+ T cell isolation took place after less than 13 days of culture. These receptors' targets are unknown. Sequencing used immunoSEQ multiplex PCR; TCRdb keeps in-frame clones, though not all of them. The sample includes about 8,100 clones, roughly 74% seen only once; the top ten take about 12%. Sequenced material: CD4+ T cells from PBMCs cultured with HCoV-229E spike peptides, taken before COVID-19 vaccination. The receptors come from a human donor who received a COVID-19 vaccine.

In this sample, this clone turned up once. The chain couples TRBV4-2 to TRBJ2-1, with 13 bases identical to TRBD2. Germline CDR1 and CDR2: LGHNA and YNFKEQ. This CDR3 spans 16 amino acids. The junction had 3 bases not matched to a gene; V was cut back by 1 base and J by 6 bases. The CDR3: CASSQGTSGSFNEQFF. The DNA for the CDR3 is TGTGCCAGCAGCCAAGGGACTAGCGGGAGTTTCAATGAGCAGTTCTTC.

This chain joins TRBV5-4 and TRBJ2-1; 11 bases map to TRBD2. The J segment lost 9 bases and the V segment lost 0 bases, leaving 5 bases of the junction unmatched. Germline CDR1 and CDR2: SGHNT and YYREEE (reference sequence). The CDR3 covers 15 residues. CDR3 DNA sequence: TGTGCCAGCAGCTTGGGACTAGCGGGAAGCGGTGAGCAGTTCTTC. Translation: CASSLGLAGSGEQFF.

This chain links TRBV6-5 with TRBJ1-2, with D possibly matching TRBD1 (6 bases). Germline V gives CDR1 MNHEY, CDR2 SVGAGI. V lost 6 bases and J lost 2, with 10 bases in between. This CDR3 is built from 13 residues. The CDR3 nucleotides read TGTGCCAGCAGCCACGACAGGAACTATGGCTACACCTTC. It is translated as CASSHDRNYGYTF.

The genes are TRBV18 and TRBJ2-7; 12 positions match TRBD1. This CDR3 has 14 amino acids. CDR1 is KGHSH and CDR2 is LQKENI in the germline V gene. V trimming: 4 bases; J trimming: 7 bases; junction bases outside the gene matches: 5. The DNA for the CDR3 is TGTGCCAGCTCACGGGACAGGGGGCGTTGGGAGCAGTACTTC. Protein: CASSRDRGRWEQYF.

This chain uses TRBV24-1 with TRBJ1-4; tentatively, D is TRBD1 (5 bases). The germline V gene encodes CDR1 KGHDR and CDR2 SFDVKD. The CDR3 totals 16 residues. V lost 3 bases and J 7 bases, leaving 17 bases between the germline ends. This chain's CDR3 is CATSDGAALGSEKLFF. The CDR3 DNA reads TGTGCCACCAGTGATGGGGCAGCGCTTGGAAGTGAAAAACTGTTTTTT.